What follows are 27 T cell receptor beta chains derived from one specimen sequenced in a study of glioma-infiltrating T cells. Amplification of TCR alpha and beta CDR3 regions from RNA used iRepertoire nested multiplex PCR. TCRdb re-called the multiplex PCR reads through MiXCR, storing one row per CDR3 protein. This table holds around 120,000 distinct CDR3 sequences, 20% to 25% found once. Sequencing was performed on glioma tissue, nonneoplastic brain tissue, or PBMCs (not recorded which). The receptors shown here come from a human donor with low-grade glioma or glioblastoma, undergoing nonglioma brain surgery, or in good health (not recorded which).

About this clonotype: A much larger clone differs from this one at a single base, so this may be a read error. V and J are TRBV6-5 and TRBJ1-1, with a weak D call TRBD1 (6 bases). The CDR3 spans 16 residues. The germline V and J ends were trimmed by 5 bases and 4 bases, with 20 bases remaining between them. Germline V gene lookup returns CDR1 MNHEY and CDR2 SVGAGI. The CDR3 DNA reads TGTGCCAGCAGTAGAAACAGGGAGCGAGGCGGCACTGAAGCTTTCTTT. Translation: CASSRNRERGGTEAFF.

This clonotype showed up many times. The chain carries TRBV28 and TRBJ2-7; D possibly corresponds to TRBD1 (5 bases). Germline V lookup: CDR1 MDHEN, CDR2 SYDVKM. There are 14 residues in the CDR3. Deletions cut 3 bases from V and 2 bases from J, with 11 bases between. The CDR3 nucleotides read TGTGCCAGCAGTTTCGGAGACAGTCCCTACGAGCAGTACGTC. Translated: CASSFGDSPYEQYV.

The chain carries TRBV18 and TRBJ1-3; 7 bases agree with TRBD1. Trimming took 3 bases from V and 7 from J; bases not matched to a gene: 12. CDR1 KGHSH and CDR2 LQKENI come from the germline V gene. This CDR3 is built from 16 residues. The CDR3 coding sequence is TGTGCCAGCTCACCCCCTACAAACAGGGGAGGTAACACCATATATTTT. Its protein is CASSPPTNRGGNTIYF.

The table lists this clonotype with many counts. As DNA, the CDR3 is TGCAGTGCAGCCGGGCTCCTAGCGGAGAGCACAGATACGCAGTATTTT. It encodes CSAAGLLAESTDTQYF. The chain has TRBV20-1 and TRBJ2-3, with TRBD2 identical over 7 bases. CDR3 length equals 16 residues. CDR1 and CDR2 (germline): DFQATT, SNEGSKA (reference sequence). V was pared by 6 bases and J by 0 bases, with 12 bases of the junction left unmatched.

This clonotype was detected a few times. The V call is TRBV10-3, the J call TRBJ1-1, with D perhaps matching TRBD1 (5 bases). This CDR3 has 15 amino acids. Looked up from germline, CDR1 is ENHRY and CDR2 is SYGVKD. Trimming stripped 6 bases from V and 0 bases from J, with 14 bases between. The CDR3 sequence: CAIRGVRGVNTEAFF. The CDR3 DNA reads TGTGCCATCAGAGGCGTTAGGGGCGTGAACACTGAAGCTTTCTTT.

As regards this clonotype: A much larger clone lies a single base off, so this may be a read error. The chain is built from TRBV28 and TRBJ1-5; no firm D call. The CDR3 length is 14 residues. Trimming pared 8 bases from V and 9 bases from J, leaving 20 bases between. Germline V CDR1 and CDR2: MDHEN, SYDVKM. CDR3 loop: CASGPEGPSRPQHF. The CDR3 nucleotides are TGTGCCAGCGGCCCAGAAGGGCCCAGTAGGCCCCAGCATTTT. The variable domain in full, completed from reference TRBV28 and TRBJ1-5, reads DVKVTQSSRYLVKRTGEKVFLECVQDMDHENMFWYRQDPGLGLRLIYFSYDVKMKEKGDIPEGYSVSREKKERFSLILESASTNQTSMYLCASGPEGPSRPQHFGDGTRLSIL.

The rearrangement links TRBV19 to TRBJ1-3; the D is unclear. The V and J ends lost 2 bases and 0 bases respectively, with 11 bases between them. This CDR3 spans 16 amino acids. The germline V gene encodes CDR1 LNHDA and CDR2 SQIVND (reference sequence). CDR3 in amino acids: CASSILDWSSGNTIYF. Here the CDR3 DNA reads TGTGCCAGTAGTATACTTGACTGGAGCTCTGGAAACACCATATATTTT.

This sequence joins TRBV7-2 and TRBJ1-6; D gene ambiguous. This CDR3 comprises 13 residues. Trimming removed 0 bases at V and 11 bases at J, with 8 bases between. Looked up from germline, CDR1 is SGHTA and CDR2 is FQGNSA. The CDR3 coding sequence is TGTGCCAGCAGCTTAGCGTGGGAGGCACCCCTCCACTTT. Amino acids: CASSLAWEAPLHF.

The rearrangement uses TRBV7-2 and TRBJ2-2, with D possibly being TRBD1 or TRBD2 (5 bases each). The V end was cut by 1 base, the J end by 10 bases, with 13 bases between. The CDR3 spans 14 residues. Germline V gives CDR1 SGHTA, CDR2 FQGNSA. The CDR3 spells CASSLVYGTPELFF. The DNA for the CDR3 is TGTGCCAGCAGCTTAGTGTATGGGACGCCGGAGCTGTTTTTT. The complete variable domain, with remaining parts taken from reference TRBV7-2 and TRBJ2-2, reads GAGVSQSPSNKVTEKGKDVELRCDPISGHTALYWYRQSLGQGLEFLIYFQGNSAPDKSGLPSDRFSAERTGGSVSTLTIQRTQQEDSAVYLCASSLVYGTPELFFGEGSRLTVL.

The chain joins TRBV3-1 to TRBJ1-5; D is unresolved. V lost 1 base, J lost 7 bases, and 17 bases lay in between. CDR1 is LGHDT, CDR2 YNNKEL, per germline (reference sequence). The CDR3 runs 16 residues. CDR3 region: CASSQGWTSPGQPQHF. In DNA, the CDR3 is TGTGCCAGCAGCCAAGGCTGGACGTCCCCCGGCCAGCCCCAGCATTTT. Based on the CDR3 plus reference TRBV3-1 and TRBJ1-5, the full variable domain is DTAVSQTPKYLVTQMGNDKSIKCEQNLGHDTMYWYKQDSKKFLKIMFSYNNKELIINETVPNRFSPKSPDKAHLNLHINSLELGDSAVYFCASSQGWTSPGQPQHFGDGTRLSIL.

Details on this clonotype: This may stem from a read error, because a much larger clone lies one nucleotide away. The V call is TRBV6-9, the J call TRBJ2-2, with D perhaps given as TRBD1 or TRBD2 (5 bases each). The CDR3 loop spans 14 amino acids. Germline-derived CDR1 and CDR2 are MNHGY and SVAAGI. The CDR3 reads CASSSPWGTGELSF. DNA for the CDR3: TGTGCCAGCAGTTCCCCTTGGGGGACCGGGGAGCTGTCTTTT.

There are many counts of this clonotype. The chain is built from TRBV20-1 and TRBJ1-1, with a weak D call TRBD1 (6 bases). V was cut by 0 bases and J by 1 base, with 15 bases left in between. Per the germline V gene, CDR1 is DFQATT and CDR2 is SNEGSKA (reference sequence). This CDR3 is 16 amino acids long. In DNA, the CDR3 is TGCAGTGCTAGAGATCTTGGAGGGGGACAGAACACTGAAGCTTTCTTT. Translating it yields CSARDLGGGQNTEAFF.

This clonotype was detected a few times. The chain joins TRBV19 to TRBJ2-3; a possible D gene is TRBD1 (6 bases). Germline V gene sequence: CDR1 LNHDA, CDR2 SQIVND (reference sequence). Trimming stripped 5 bases from V and 6 bases from J, with 15 bases between. This CDR3 contains 14 residues. The CDR3 region is CASSPLGAGDTQYF. The CDR3 nucleotides read TGTGCCAGTAGTCCCCTGGGGGCCGGTGATACGCAGTATTTT.

This clonotype was observed many times. The chain recombines TRBV20-1 with TRBJ1-1; maybe TRBD1 (6 bases). Germline values: CDR1 DFQATT, CDR2 SNEGSKA (reference sequence). There are 17 residues in the CDR3. Trimming left V 5 bases short and J 0 bases short, with 22 bases between. The CDR3 nucleotides are TGCAGTGCTCGACCTCCGAGGGGGGGCAACCTGAACACTGAAGCTTTCTTT. Amino acids: CSARPPRGGNLNTEAFF.

This clonotype was found many times. The chain uses TRBV7-2 and TRBJ2-3; D call uncertain. CDR3 size: 13 residues. V lost 3 bases and J 4 bases, leaving 8 bases between the germline ends. The V gene's germline CDR1 is SGHTA and CDR2 FQGNSA. CDR3 in DNA: TGTGCCAGCAGCTTCGCGGAATCAGATACGCAGTATTTT. Translation: CASSFAESDTQYF.

The chain carries TRBV3-1 and TRBJ2-4, with D maybe TRBD1 (6 bases). Between the trimmed V and J ends, which lost 1 base and 8 bases, there was a span of 12 bases. This CDR3 is 14 amino acids long. Germline CDR1 and CDR2: LGHDT and YNNKEL (reference sequence). The CDR3 sequence is CASSQGGQRHIQYF. CDR3 coding DNA: TGTGCCAGCAGCCAAGGAGGACAGCGGCACATTCAGTACTTC. Drawing the rest from reference TRBV3-1 and TRBJ2-4, the complete variable domain is DTAVSQTPKYLVTQMGNDKSIKCEQNLGHDTMYWYKQDSKKFLKIMFSYNNKELIINETVPNRFSPKSPDKAHLNLHINSLELGDSAVYFCASSQGGQRHIQYFGAGTRLSVL.

This clonotype was counted between two and nine times. The chain carries TRBV14 and TRBJ2-5, with D possibly being TRBD2 (6 bases). CDR1 and CDR2 (germline): SGHDN, FVKESK. The CDR3 has 15 amino acids. The V end was cut by 5 bases, the J end by 0 bases, with 13 bases between. The CDR3 coding sequence is TGTGCCAGCAGCACGGGACTCAATTACCAAGAGACCCAGTACTTC. It specifies CASSTGLNYQETQYF.

This clonotype has a count of ten or more. V and J are TRBV6-1 and TRBJ1-3; D is ambiguous. The V end was cut by 6 bases, the J end by 0 bases, with 6 bases between. The CDR3 has 13 amino acids. Looked up from germline, CDR1 is MNHNS and CDR2 is SASEGT. CDR3 in amino acids: CASRQSSGNTIYF. For the CDR3, the DNA is TGTGCCAGCAGACAAAGCTCTGGAAACACCATATATTTT.

Concerning this clonotype: This may come from a read error, since a much larger clone is one base off. The rearrangement links TRBV27 to TRBJ2-1; 7 nucleotides agree with TRBD1. The J segment lost 3 bases and the V segment lost 9 bases, leaving 5 bases of the junction unmatched. The germline V gene has CDR1 MNHEY and CDR2 SMNVEV (reference sequence). The CDR3 length is 13 residues. As DNA, the CDR3 is TGTGCCAGAAGCTGGGACAGCTACAATGAGCAGTTCTTC. Translation gives CARSWDSYNEQFF.

In this sample, this clonotype turned up a few times. The chain uses TRBV12-3 or TRBV12-4 and TRBJ2-1; weak D call: TRBD1 (5 bases). The CDR3 extends over 14 amino acids. Between the trimmed V and J ends, which lost 4 bases and 5 bases, there was a span of 12 bases. The CDR3 loop is CASSSPPGNNEQFF. The CDR3 DNA follows: TGTGCCAGCAGTTCCCCGCCAGGGAACAATGAGCAGTTCTTC.

This clonotype was picked up a small number of times. The chain recombines TRBV2 with TRBJ1-5; tentatively, D is TRBD1 (5 bases). Germline lookup yields CDR1 SNHLY and CDR2 FYNNEI. The V end lost 3 bases, the J end lost 2 bases, and 8 bases lay between the germline ends. The CDR3 is 14 residues long. Written as DNA, the CDR3 is TGTGCCAGCAGTGAGCAGGGTGGCAATCAGCCCCAGCATTTT. Encoded protein: CASSEQGGNQPQHF.

The table lists this clonotype with a few counts. The chain joins TRBV12-3 or TRBV12-4 to TRBJ2-7; perhaps D is TRBD1 or TRBD2 (5 bases each). This CDR3 comprises 14 residues. V lost 5 bases, J lost 2 bases, and 13 bases lay in between. CDR3 coding DNA: TGTGCCAGCAGTCCCCCGGGACCAACCTACGAGCAGTACGTC. The encoded protein is CASSPPGPTYEQYV.

A word on this clonotype: A much larger clone lies a single base off, so this may be a read error. This chain joins TRBV7-9 and TRBJ2-1; no clear D. Germline CDR1 and CDR2: SEHNR and FQNEAQ (reference sequence). The CDR3 has 15 residues. V was trimmed by 4 bases and J by 0 bases, leaving 10 bases between them. In DNA, the CDR3 is TGTGCCAGCAGCTCGACTTTCCGCTCCTACAATGAGCAGTTCTTC. Encoded protein: CASSSTFRSYNEQFF. Full variable domain (missing parts from reference TRBV7-9 and TRBJ2-1): DTGVSQNPRHKITKRGQNVTFRCDPISEHNRLYWYRQTLGQGPEFLTYFQNEAQLEKSRLLSDRFSAERPKGSFSTLEIQRTEQGDSAMYLCASSSTFRSYNEQFFGPGTRLTVL.

The chain uses TRBV7-7 and TRBJ2-1, with TRBD2 matching over 8 bases. Germline CDR1 is SSHAT and CDR2 is FNYEAQ (reference sequence). J lost 10 bases, V lost 2 bases, and 7 bases had no gene match. The CDR3 covers 14 residues. The CDR3: CASSLNGGASEQFF. CDR3 DNA sequence: TGTGCCAGCAGCTTAAACGGGGGGGCCAGCGAGCAGTTCTTC.

This clonotype has ten or more counts. The genes are TRBV6-1 and TRBJ1-1, with D possibly being TRBD1 (6 bases). Germline assignment: CDR1 MNHNS and CDR2 SASEGT. The V end was cut by 6 bases, the J end by 5 bases, with 16 bases between. The CDR3 runs 14 residues. CDR3 DNA: TGTGCCAGCAGAGGTCTTGAGAGGGGGACTGAAGCTTTCTTT. Its translation is CASRGLERGTEAFF.

About this clonotype itself: This could be a read error, since a much larger clone is one nucleotide away. The V gene is TRBV24-1, the J gene TRBJ2-3; D not certain. The CDR3 runs 12 residues. CDR1 is KGHDR and CDR2 is SFDVKD in the germline V gene. The DNA of the CDR3 is TGTGCCATCAGTACTAGCACAGATACGCAGTATTTT. It translates to CAISTSTDTQYF.

Only one count was recorded for this clonotype. The junction departs from germline at one end; a sequencing error may be responsible. This rearrangement joins TRBV12-3 or TRBV12-4 to TRBJ2-3, with 8 bases fitting TRBD2. The CDR3 covers 13 residues. The CDR3 protein is CASSLGASGPPHF. DNA of the CDR3: TGTGCCAGCAGTCTCGGGGCTAGCGGGCCCCCGCATTTT.